This TCR beta chain is from a study of blood T cells in healthy people across ages. Then a second PCR, running roughly 7 to 12 cycles, was carried out with a sample-barcoded 5' primer and a J-beta primer mix. A single record per CDR3 protein comes from TCRdb applying MiXCR to the 5' RACE reads. This sample yields 1.4 million to 1.5 million distinct CDR3 sequences, of which about 40% are seen a single time; 7.9% belongs to the top ten. In its sample, this clonotype was seen a few times. Around 9 milliliters of peripheral blood were drawn from each donor into EDTA-treated tubes. Each sample yielded at least 6 micrograms of PBMC total RNA. This CDR3 has 15 amino acids. Germline V lookup: CDR1 MDHEN, CDR2 SYDVKM. Unmatched junction bases numbered 6, after V lost 7 bases and J lost 2 bases.

This chain connects TRBV28 to TRBJ2-2; TRBD2 aligns across 8 bases. Input material: blood. The TCR sequence derives from a woman under 30 in good health. The CDR3 sequence is CASTSGGTNTGELFF. CDR3 nucleotides: TGTGCCAGCACCAGCGGGGGAACTAACACCGGGGAGCTGTTTTTT.